Listed below are T cell receptor beta chains from one sample, sequenced in a study of blood T cell repertoires in COVID-19. Profiling relied on immunoSEQ multiplex PCR, and the TCRdb table lists in-frame clones only, not all of them. The sample records 350,000 to 450,000 clones, 88% being singletons. The sample comprised PBMCs or T cells enriched from blood (not recorded which). Every receptor here comes from a woman younger than 30 who had been exposed to COVID-19. CDR3s include the opening cysteine and the closing phenylalanine or tryptophan. The D gene is left open where the match is weak. Clone size, where shown, is once, few, many, or a class for clones that have expanded.

.	.	TRBV4-1	TRBJ2-3	16	CASSQGTQESTDTQYF	TGCGCCAGCAGCCAAGGGACACAGGAGAGCACAGATACGCAGTATTTT
.	.	TRBV12-3/TRBV12-4	TRBJ2-2	12	CASTVNTGELFF	TGTGCCAGCACCGTGAACACCGGGGAGCTGTTTTTT
.	TRBD1	TRBV6-6	TRBJ1-4	14	CASSYDRVGEKLFF	TGTGCCAGCAGTTACGACAGGGTTGGCGAAAAACTGTTTTTT
.	TRBD1	TRBV16	TRBJ1-3	15	CASSGGGPSGNTIYF	TGTGCCAGCAGCGGAGGGGGCCCCTCTGGAAACACCATATATTTT
.	.	TRBV24-1	TRBJ1-5	14	CATSEVGLNQPQHF	TGTGCCACCAGTGAAGTGGGACTTAATCAGCCCCAGCATTTT
.	TRBD1	TRBV5-3	TRBJ1-5	15	CARSSTGTGKQPQHF	TGTGCCAGAAGCAGTACCGGGACAGGGAAACAGCCCCAGCATTTT
few	.	TRBV7-2	TRBJ2-7	16	CASSLRLSQSSYEQYF	TGTGCCAGCAGCTTACGACTTTCCCAGAGCTCCTACGAGCAGTACTTC
.	TRBD2	TRBV29-1	TRBJ2-2	15	CSAKGLAGDTGELFF	TGCAGCGCCAAAGGACTAGCGGGAGACACCGGGGAGCTGTTTTTT
.	.	TRBV18	TRBJ2-1	14	CASSPIGGYNEQFF	TGTGCCAGCTCACCAATCGGGGGATACAATGAGCAGTTCTTC
.	.	TRBV19	TRBJ2-7	17	CASRYQLGSAGGYEQYF	TGTGCCAGTAGATATCAACTAGGGAGTGCAGGAGGCTACGAGCAGTACTTC
.	.	TRBV15	TRBJ2-3	16	CATSREGRGPTDTQYF	TGTGCCACCAGCAGGGAAGGGCGGGGGCCCACAGATACGCAGTATTTT
.	TRBD1	TRBV11-3	TRBJ2-3	14	CASSYGQGSDTQYF	TGTGCCAGCAGCTACGGACAGGGGTCAGATACGCAGTATTTT
.	TRBD1	TRBV28	TRBJ2-2	15	CASSPWTGDTGELFF	TGTGCCAGCAGTCCCTGGACAGGGGACACCGGGGAGCTGTTTTTT
.	TRBD2	TRBV7-9	TRBJ2-1	15	CASSLGGSPRDEQFF	TGTGCCAGCAGCTTGGGCGGGAGTCCTCGGGATGAGCAGTTCTTC
.	TRBD1	TRBV5-1	TRBJ2-7	14	CASSLGQGWYEQYF	TGCGCCAGCAGCTTGGGACAGGGCTGGTACGAGCAGTACTTC
.	TRBD2	TRBV5-4	TRBJ2-3	16	CASSDGLAGNTDTQYF	TGTGCCAGCAGCGACGGACTAGCGGGGAACACAGATACGCAGTATTTT
.	.	TRBV5-8	TRBJ1-5	15	CASSLGQYSNQPQHF	TGTGCCAGCAGCCTCGGACAATATAGCAATCAGCCCCAGCATTTT
.	.	TRBV18	TRBJ1-4	15	CASLPPSQGNEKLFF	TGTGCCAGCTTACCACCCTCCCAGGGGAATGAAAAACTGTTTTTT
.	TRBD1	TRBV18	TRBJ1-3	17	CASSPLPTGQAGNTIYF	TGTGCCAGCTCCCCTTTACCTACAGGACAGGCTGGAAACACCATATATTTT
.	.	TRBV2	TRBJ2-2	14	CASSRDINTGELFF	TGTGCCAGCAGCAGGGACATAAACACCGGGGAGCTGTTTTTT
.	TRBD1	TRBV15	TRBJ1-1	15	CATSRGQGINTEAFF	TGTGCCACCAGCAGGGGACAGGGGATTAACACTGAAGCTTTCTTT
.	.	TRBV5-6	TRBJ1-2	16	CASSFSGQGNDYGYTF	TGTGCCAGCAGCTTTTCTGGCCAGGGGAACGACTATGGCTACACCTTC
.	.	TRBV6-1	TRBJ2-7	17	CASSDVRGTRSSYEQYF	TGTGCCAGCAGTGATGTCAGAGGCACAAGGAGCTCCTACGAGCAGTACTTC
.	.	TRBV10-1	TRBJ2-1	18	CASSEPQTGTASYNEQFF	TGCGCCAGCAGTGAACCACAAACAGGGACGGCCTCCTACAATGAGCAGTTCTTC
.	.	TRBV27	TRBJ2-1	12	CASATSYNEQFF	TGTGCCAGCGCGACTAGTTACAATGAGCAGTTCTTC
.	.	TRBV3-1/TRBV3-2	TRBJ2-7	12	CASSQGAYEQYF	TGTGCCAGCAGCCAGGGAGCTTACGAGCAGTACTTC
.	TRBD2	TRBV29-1	TRBJ2-1	13	CSVLGLAGDPQFF	TGCAGCGTTCTCGGACTAGCGGGGGATCCCCAGTTCTTC
.	TRBD1	TRBV14	TRBJ1-6	16	CASSQFSRGMNSPLHF	TGTGCCAGCAGCCAGTTTTCCAGGGGGATGAATTCACCCCTCCACTTT
once	.	TRBV28	TRBJ2-1	15	CASSLIRRSYNEQFF	TGTGCCAGCAGCCTCATCCGGAGGTCCTACAATGAGCAGTTCTTC
.	TRBD1	TRBV9	TRBJ2-7	17	CASSVFPGQATNYEQYF	TGTGCCAGCAGCGTATTCCCGGGACAGGCAACGAACTACGAGCAGTACTTC
.	TRBD2	TRBV11-2	TRBJ2-1	18	CASSFMLAGGSVYNEQFF	TGTGCCAGCAGCTTCATGCTAGCGGGAGGATCTGTCTACAATGAGCAGTTCTTC
.	.	TRBV27	TRBJ1-5	12	CASASGNQPQHF	TGTGCCAGCGCCTCGGGCAATCAGCCCCAGCATTTT
.	.	TRBV29-1	TRBJ2-4	11	CSVSTGYIQYF	TGCAGCGTTTCTACAGGGTACATTCAGTACTTC
.	TRBD1	TRBV7-8	TRBJ2-5	17	CASSRERTGTDQETQYF	TGTGCCAGCAGCCGAGAGAGGACCGGGACAGACCAAGAGACCCAGTACTTC
few	.	TRBV6-1	TRBJ1-6	12	CASSDRNSPLHF	TGTGCCAGCAGTGACCGGAATTCACCCCTCCACTTT
.	.	TRBV6-4	TRBJ2-2	15	CASSVAGGNTGELFF	TGTGCCAGCAGTGTTGCGGGTGGCAACACCGGGGAGCTGTTTTTT
.	.	TRBV28	TRBJ2-7	12	CASMSGTYEQYF	TGTGCCAGCATGTCGGGAACCTACGAGCAGTACTTC
.	.	TRBV7-9	TRBJ1-4	15	CASSFSKQGDEKLFF	TGTGCCAGCAGCTTCAGTAAACAGGGAGATGAAAAACTGTTTTTT
.	.	TRBV20-1	TRBJ2-1	11	CSPGRAAEQFF	TGCAGCCCCGGCAGGGCGGCTGAGCAGTTCTTC
.	TRBD2	TRBV27	TRBJ2-1	15	CASSLSTSGSNEQFF	TGTGCCAGCAGTTTATCCACTAGCGGGAGCAATGAGCAGTTCTTC
.	TRBD1	TRBV29-1	TRBJ2-7	12	CSVGTGVYEQYF	TGCAGCGTTGGGACAGGGGTCTACGAGCAGTACTTC
once	TRBD1	TRBV28	TRBJ1-1	14	CASSSGGVYTEAFF	TGTGCCAGCAGCTCAGGGGGCGTATACACTGAAGCTTTCTTT
.	TRBD1	TRBV23-1	TRBJ2-3	15	CASSQGDRGTDTQYF	TGCGCCAGCAGTCAAGGGGACAGGGGCACAGATACGCAGTATTTT
.	TRBD2	TRBV11-2	TRBJ2-1	17	CASSLDDRSGGAGEQFF	TGTGCCAGCAGCTTAGATGACCGCAGCGGGGGGGCTGGTGAGCAGTTCTTC
once	.	TRBV18	TRBJ1-3	15	CASSPLQGSGNTIYF	TGTGCCAGCTCACCACTACAGGGCTCTGGAAACACCATATATTTT
.	TRBD2	TRBV28	TRBJ2-3	15	CASRDPSGRADTQYF	TGTGCCAGCAGGGATCCTAGCGGGAGAGCAGATACGCAGTATTTT
.	.	TRBV7-8	TRBJ1-1	16	CASSSPGFPMNTEAFF	TGTGCCAGCAGCTCCCCAGGCTTTCCGATGAACACTGAAGCTTTCTTT
.	.	TRBV6-4	TRBJ1-1	13	CASPGRGRNEAFF	TGTGCCAGCCCGGGGAGGGGCAGGAATGAAGCTTTCTTT
.	.	TRBV5-6	TRBJ1-5	12	CASSPGGQPQHF	TGTGCCAGCAGCCCGGGGGGTCAGCCCCAGCATTTT
.	TRBD2	TRBV5-3	TRBJ2-7	16	CARSFEAQRGAYEQYF	TGTGCCAGAAGCTTCGAAGCACAACGGGGGGCCTACGAGCAGTACTTC
.	.	TRBV7-2	TRBJ2-3	17	CASSLGRRGGGTDTQYF	TGTGCCAGCAGCTTAGGGCGCCGAGGGGGAGGCACAGATACGCAGTATTTT
.	TRBD1	TRBV6-5	TRBJ1-6	15	CASRDRGQENSPLHF	TGTGCCAGCAGAGACAGGGGGCAGGAGAATTCACCCCTCCACTTT
.	TRBD1	TRBV30	TRBJ1-2	12	CASSGQSYGYTF	TGTGCCTCTTCGGGACAGAGCTATGGCTACACCTTC
.	.	TRBV19	TRBJ2-2	14	CASSITGDTGELFF	TGTGCCAGTAGTATAACGGGGGATACCGGGGAGCTGTTTTTT
.	TRBD2	TRBV7-9	TRBJ2-7	15	CASSPWGGSSYEQYF	TGTGCCAGCAGCCCTTGGGGCGGGAGCTCCTACGAGCAGTACTTC
.	.	TRBV10-2	TRBJ1-6	14	CASSERRGNSPLHF	TGCGCCAGCAGTGAACGCAGGGGAAATTCACCCCTCCACTTT
few	.	TRBV30	TRBJ1-6	13	CARTRDKGSPLHF	TGTGCCAGAACTCGGGACAAGGGTTCACCCCTCCACTTT
.	.	TRBV5-4	TRBJ1-2	16	CASSLASFGGPHGYTF	TGTGCCAGCAGCTTGGCTTCCTTTGGGGGCCCCCATGGCTACACCTTC
.	TRBD2	TRBV9	TRBJ2-3	19	CASSVEAMGTRDLSDTQYF	TGTGCCAGCAGCGTAGAAGCAATGGGGACTAGGGACTTGTCAGATACGCAGTATTTT
.	TRBD1	TRBV4-3	TRBJ1-3	15	CASSRDRESGNTIYF	TGCGCCAGCAGCCGGGACAGGGAAAGTGGAAACACCATATATTTT